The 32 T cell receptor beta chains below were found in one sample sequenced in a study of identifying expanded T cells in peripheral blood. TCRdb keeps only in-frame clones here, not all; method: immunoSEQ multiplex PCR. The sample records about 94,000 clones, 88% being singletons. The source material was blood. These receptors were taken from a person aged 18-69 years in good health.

DNA for the CDR3: TGTGCCTGGAGTGAAAGGGGGTCCTACAATGAGCAGTTCTTC. As protein: CAWSERGSYNEQFF. The chain is built from TRBV30 and TRBJ2-1; TRBD1 is a possible D gene (6 bases). This CDR3 is built from 14 residues. CDR1 is GTSNPN and CDR2 is SVGIG in the germline V gene (reference sequence). V was clipped by 1 base and J by 1 base, with 8 bases between them.

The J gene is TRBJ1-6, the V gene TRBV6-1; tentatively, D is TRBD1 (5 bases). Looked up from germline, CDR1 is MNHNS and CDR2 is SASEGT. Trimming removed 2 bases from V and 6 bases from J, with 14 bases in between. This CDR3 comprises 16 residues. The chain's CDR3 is CASSELNRPFNSPLHF. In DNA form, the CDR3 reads TGTGCCAGCAGTGAACTGAACAGGCCCTTTAATTCACCCCTCCACTTT.

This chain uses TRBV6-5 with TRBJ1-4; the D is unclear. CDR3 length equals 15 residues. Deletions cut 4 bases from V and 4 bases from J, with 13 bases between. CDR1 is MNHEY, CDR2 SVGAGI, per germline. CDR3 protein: CASSSGSNNNEKLFF. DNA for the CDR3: TGTGCCAGCAGTTCCGGTTCTAACAATAATGAAAAACTGTTTTTT.

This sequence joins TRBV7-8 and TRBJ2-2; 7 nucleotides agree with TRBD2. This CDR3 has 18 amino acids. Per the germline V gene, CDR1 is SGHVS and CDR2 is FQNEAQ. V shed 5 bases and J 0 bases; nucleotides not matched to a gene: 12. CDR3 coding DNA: TGTGCCAGCAGCCCGAAGGGAGGGGCTGACGCGAACACCGGGGAGCTGTTTTTT. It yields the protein CASSPKGGADANTGELFF. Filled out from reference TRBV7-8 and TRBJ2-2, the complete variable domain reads GAGVSQSPRYKVAKRGQDVALRCDPISGHVSLFWYQQALGQGPEFLTYFQNEAQLDKSGLPSDRFFAERPEGSVSTLKIQRTQQEDSAVYLCASSPKGGADANTGELFFGEGSRLTVL.

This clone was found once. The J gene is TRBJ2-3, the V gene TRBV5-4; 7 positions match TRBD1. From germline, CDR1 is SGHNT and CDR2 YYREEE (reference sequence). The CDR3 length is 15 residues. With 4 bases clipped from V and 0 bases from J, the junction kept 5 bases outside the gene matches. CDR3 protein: CASSPRDRSTDTQYF. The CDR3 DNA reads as TGTGCCAGCAGCCCCCGGGACAGAAGCACAGATACGCAGTATTTT.

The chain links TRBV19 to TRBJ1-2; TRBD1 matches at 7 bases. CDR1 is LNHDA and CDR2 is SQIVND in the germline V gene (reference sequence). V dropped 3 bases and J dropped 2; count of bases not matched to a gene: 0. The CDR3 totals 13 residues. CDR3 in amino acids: CASSMTGNYGYTF. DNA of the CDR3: TGTGCCAGTAGTATGACAGGGAACTATGGCTACACCTTC.

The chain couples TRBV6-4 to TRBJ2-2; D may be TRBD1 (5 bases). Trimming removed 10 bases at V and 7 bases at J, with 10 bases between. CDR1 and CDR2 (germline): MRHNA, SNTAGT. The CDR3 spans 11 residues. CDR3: CATRQSGELFF. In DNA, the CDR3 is TGTGCCACCCGACAGAGCGGGGAGCTGTTTTTT.

Here the CDR3 DNA reads TGTGCCAGCAGCCCCCCCTTCACTAATGAAAAACTGTTTTTT. Its translation is CASSPPFTNEKLFF. The rearrangement uses TRBV7-2 and TRBJ1-4; D is ambiguous. CDR1 is SGHTA, CDR2 FQGNSA, per germline. This CDR3 contains 14 residues. Trimming cost V 5 bases and J 2 bases, with 9 bases left between them.

The CDR3 DNA is TGTGCCAGCAGCGTCCTTGGTAGGGAGTTGAACACTGAAGCTTTCTTT. Protein product: CASSVLGRELNTEAFF. The chain links TRBV5-6 to TRBJ1-1; the D is unclear. From germline, CDR1 is SGHDT and CDR2 YYEEEE. This CDR3 comprises 16 residues. Trimming stripped 4 bases from V and 0 bases from J, with 16 bases between.

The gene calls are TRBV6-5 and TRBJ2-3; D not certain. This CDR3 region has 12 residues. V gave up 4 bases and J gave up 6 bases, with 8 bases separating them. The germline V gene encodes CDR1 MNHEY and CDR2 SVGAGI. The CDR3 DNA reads TGTGCCAGCAGTTCCCCTGGCGATACGCAGTATTTT. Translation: CASSSPGDTQYF.

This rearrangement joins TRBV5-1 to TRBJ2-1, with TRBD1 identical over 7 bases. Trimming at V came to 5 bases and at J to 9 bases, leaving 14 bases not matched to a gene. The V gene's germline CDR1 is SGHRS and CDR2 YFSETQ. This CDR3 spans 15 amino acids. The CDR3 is CASRLITLRDSEQFF. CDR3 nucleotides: TGCGCCAGCAGACTCATTACTCTCCGGGACAGTGAGCAGTTCTTC.

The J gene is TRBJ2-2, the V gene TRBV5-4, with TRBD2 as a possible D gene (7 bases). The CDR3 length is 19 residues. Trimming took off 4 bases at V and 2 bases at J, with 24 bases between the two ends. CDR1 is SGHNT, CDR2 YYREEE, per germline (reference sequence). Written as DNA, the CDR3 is TGTGCCAGCAGCACCCCAGTTGGGGGGGGAGGGACAAACACCGGGGAGCTGTTTTTT. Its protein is CASSTPVGGGGTNTGELFF.

As DNA, the CDR3 is TGTGCCAGTAGTATCTCAGGGGAGGCGAGCTCCTACGAGCAGTACTTC. Amino acid sequence: CASSISGEASSYEQYF. The rearrangement joins TRBV19 to TRBJ2-7; D may correspond to TRBD1 or TRBD2 (6 bases each). The CDR3 extends over 16 amino acids. V lost 3 bases and J 0 bases, leaving 15 bases between the germline ends. In germline, CDR1 is LNHDA, CDR2 SQIVND (reference sequence). Supplemented by reference TRBV19 and TRBJ2-7, the full variable domain reads DGGITQSPKYLFRKEGQNVTLSCEQNLNHDAMYWYRQDPGQGLRLIYYSQIVNDFQKGDIAEGYSVSREKKESFPLTVTSAQKNPTAFYLCASSISGEASSYEQYFGPGTRLTVT.

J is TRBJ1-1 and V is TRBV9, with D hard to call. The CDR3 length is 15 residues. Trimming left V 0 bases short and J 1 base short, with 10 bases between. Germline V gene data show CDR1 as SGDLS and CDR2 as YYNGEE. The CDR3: CASSVATVPNTEAFF. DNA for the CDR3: TGTGCCAGCAGCGTAGCTACTGTCCCGAACACTGAAGCTTTCTTT.

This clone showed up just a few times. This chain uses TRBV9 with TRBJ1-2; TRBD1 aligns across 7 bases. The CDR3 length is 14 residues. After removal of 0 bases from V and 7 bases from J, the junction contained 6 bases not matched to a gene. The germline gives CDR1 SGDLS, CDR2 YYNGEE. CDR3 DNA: TGTGCCAGCAGCGTAGGGCAGGGGGAGGCTGGCTACACCTTC. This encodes CASSVGQGEAGYTF.

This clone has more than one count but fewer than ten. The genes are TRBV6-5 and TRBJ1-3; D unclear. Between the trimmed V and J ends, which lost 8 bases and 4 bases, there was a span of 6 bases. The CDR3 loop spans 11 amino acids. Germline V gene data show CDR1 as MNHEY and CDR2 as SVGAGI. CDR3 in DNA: TGTGCCAGCTCCATCGGAAACACCATATATTTT. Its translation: CASSIGNTIYF.

This CDR3 is CASSASGVSTDTQYF. CDR3 sequence (DNA): TGTGCCAGCAGTGCGAGCGGGGTAAGCACAGATACGCAGTATTTT. This chain links TRBV2 with TRBJ2-3; 7 bases match TRBD2. This CDR3 is 15 amino acids long. Germline values: CDR1 SNHLY, CDR2 FYNNEI. V lost 4 bases, J lost 0 bases, and 4 bases stayed unmatched.

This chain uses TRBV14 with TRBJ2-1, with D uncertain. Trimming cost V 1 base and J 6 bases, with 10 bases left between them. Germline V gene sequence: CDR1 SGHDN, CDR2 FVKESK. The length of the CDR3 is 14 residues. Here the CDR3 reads CASSQVTASNEQFF. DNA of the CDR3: TGTGCCAGCAGCCAAGTTACCGCGTCCAATGAGCAGTTCTTC.

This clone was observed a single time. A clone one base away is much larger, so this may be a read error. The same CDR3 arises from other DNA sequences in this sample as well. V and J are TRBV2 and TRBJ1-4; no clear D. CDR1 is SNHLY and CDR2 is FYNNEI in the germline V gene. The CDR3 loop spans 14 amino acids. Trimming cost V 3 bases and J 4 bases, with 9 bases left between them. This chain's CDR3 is CASSDHRVNEKLFF. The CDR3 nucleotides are TGTGCCAGCAGTGATCACAGAGTTAATGAAAAACTGTTTTTT. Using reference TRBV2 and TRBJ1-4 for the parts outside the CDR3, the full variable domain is EPEVTQTPSHQVTQMGQEVILRCVPISNHLYFYWYRQILGQKVEFLVSFYNNEISEKSEIFDDQFSVERPDGSNFTLKIRSTKLEDSAMYFCASSDHRVNEKLFFGSGTQLSVL.

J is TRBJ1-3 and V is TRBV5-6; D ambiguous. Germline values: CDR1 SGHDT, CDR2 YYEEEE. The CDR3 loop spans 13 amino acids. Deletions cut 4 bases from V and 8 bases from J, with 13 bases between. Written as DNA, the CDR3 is TGTGCCAGCAGCACCAAGCGCGGTGACACCATATATTTT. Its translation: CASSTKRGDTIYF.

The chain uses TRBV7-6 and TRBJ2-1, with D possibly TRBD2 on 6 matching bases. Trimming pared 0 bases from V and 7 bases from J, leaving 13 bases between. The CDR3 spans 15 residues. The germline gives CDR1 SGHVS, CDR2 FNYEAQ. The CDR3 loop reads CASSLAGGSLNEQFF. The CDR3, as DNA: TGTGCCAGCAGCTTAGCCGGGGGTTCTTTGAATGAGCAGTTCTTC. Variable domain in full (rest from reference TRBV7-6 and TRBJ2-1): GAGVSQSPRYKVTKRGQDVALRCDPISGHVSLYWYRQALGQGPEFLTYFNYEAQQDKSGLPNDRFSAERPEGSISTLTIQRTEQRDSAMYRCASSLAGGSLNEQFFGPGTRLTVL.

DNA for the CDR3: TGTGCCAGCAGCCCCGGAGGGCAGGTTAGGGCTAACTATGGCTACACCTTC. This codes for CASSPGGQVRANYGYTF. The chain employs TRBV5-8 and TRBJ1-2; D is unresolved. Germline CDR1 reads SGHTS; CDR2 reads YDEGEE. Trimming took 4 bases from V and 0 from J, leaving 19 bases between them. The CDR3 has 17 amino acids.

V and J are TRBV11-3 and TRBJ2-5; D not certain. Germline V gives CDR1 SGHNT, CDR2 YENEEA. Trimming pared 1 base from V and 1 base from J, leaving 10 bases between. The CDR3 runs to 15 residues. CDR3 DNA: TGTGCCAGCAGCTTAGGAGGCAGGACCCAAGAGACCCAGTACTTC. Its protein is CASSLGGRTQETQYF.

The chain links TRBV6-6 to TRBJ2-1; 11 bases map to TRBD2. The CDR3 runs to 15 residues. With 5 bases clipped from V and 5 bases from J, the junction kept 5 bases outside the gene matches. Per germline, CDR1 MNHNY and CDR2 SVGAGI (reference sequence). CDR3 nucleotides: TGTGCCAGCAGTGTAGCGGGGGGGCTAAACAATGAGCAGTTCTTC. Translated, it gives CASSVAGGLNNEQFF.

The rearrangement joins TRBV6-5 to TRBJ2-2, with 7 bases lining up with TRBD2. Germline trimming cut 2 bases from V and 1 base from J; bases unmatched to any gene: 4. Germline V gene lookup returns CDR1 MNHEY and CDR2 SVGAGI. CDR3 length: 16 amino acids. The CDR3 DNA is TGTGCCAGCAGTTACCGGGGGGACCTGAACACCGGGGAGCTGTTTTTT. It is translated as CASSYRGDLNTGELFF.

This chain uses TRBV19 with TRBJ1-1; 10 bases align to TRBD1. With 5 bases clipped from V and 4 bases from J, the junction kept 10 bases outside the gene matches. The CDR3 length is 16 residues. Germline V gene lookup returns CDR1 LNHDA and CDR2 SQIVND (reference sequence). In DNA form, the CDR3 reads TGTGCCAGTAGTTCTCTTCGGACAGGGGGGGGCACTGAAGCTTTCTTT. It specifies CASSSLRTGGGTEAFF.

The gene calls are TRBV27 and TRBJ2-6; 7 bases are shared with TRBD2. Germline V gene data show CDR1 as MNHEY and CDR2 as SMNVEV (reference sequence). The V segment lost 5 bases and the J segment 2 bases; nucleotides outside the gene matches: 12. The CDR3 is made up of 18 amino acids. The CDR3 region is CASSRGDLGFTGANVLTF. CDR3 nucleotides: TGTGCCAGCAGTCGGGGGGATCTTGGTTTTACTGGGGCCAACGTCCTGACTTTC.

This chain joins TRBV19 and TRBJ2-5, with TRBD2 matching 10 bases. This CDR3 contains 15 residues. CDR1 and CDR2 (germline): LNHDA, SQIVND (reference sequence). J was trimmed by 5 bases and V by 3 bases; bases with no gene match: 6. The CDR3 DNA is TGTGCCAGTAGTATGTCACTAGCGGGAATTGAGACCCAGTACTTC. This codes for CASSMSLAGIETQYF.

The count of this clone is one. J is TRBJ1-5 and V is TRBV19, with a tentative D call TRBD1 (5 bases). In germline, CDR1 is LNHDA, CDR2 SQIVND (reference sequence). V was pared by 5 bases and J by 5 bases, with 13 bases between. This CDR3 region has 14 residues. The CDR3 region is CASSFSGGYQPQHF. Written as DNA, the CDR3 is TGTGCCAGTAGTTTCTCGGGGGGGTATCAGCCCCAGCATTTT.

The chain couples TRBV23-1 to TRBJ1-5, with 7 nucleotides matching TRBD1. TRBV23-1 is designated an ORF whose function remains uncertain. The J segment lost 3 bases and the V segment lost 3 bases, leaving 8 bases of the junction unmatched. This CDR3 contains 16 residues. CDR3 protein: CASSQSTGQHNQPQHF. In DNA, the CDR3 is TGCGCCAGCAGTCAGTCAACGGGACAGCACAATCAGCCCCAGCATTTT.

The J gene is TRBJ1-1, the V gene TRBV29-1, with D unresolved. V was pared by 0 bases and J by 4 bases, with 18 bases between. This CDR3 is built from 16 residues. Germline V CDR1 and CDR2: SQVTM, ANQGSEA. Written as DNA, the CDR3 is TGCAGCGTTGAAGATGGGAAGACCAAGACGTTCACTGAAGCTTTCTTT. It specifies CSVEDGKTKTFTEAFF.

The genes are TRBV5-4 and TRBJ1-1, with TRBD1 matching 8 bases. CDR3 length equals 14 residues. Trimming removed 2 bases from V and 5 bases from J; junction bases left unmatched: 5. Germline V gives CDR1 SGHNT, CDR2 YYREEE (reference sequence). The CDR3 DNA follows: TGTGCCAGCAGCTTTCAGGGGGCGCAGACTGAAGCTTTCTTT. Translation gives CASSFQGAQTEAFF.